This T cell receptor beta chain appears in the sequencing data of a study of identical twins. Study-wide results and caveats: Conclusions came from cross-sectional statistical analysis, not from following the same donors. Beta out-of-frame twin sharing showed a weaker excess. When twins shared out-of-frame alpha sequences, those sequences had excess low generation probability.

This clonotype was counted only a few times. The antigen is not known. TCRdb passed the 5' RACE reads through MiXCR, listing each CDR3 protein once. The sample carries under 300,000 distinct CDR3 sequences, about 8.9% recorded once. This CDR3 spans 15 amino acids. J was trimmed by 4 bases and V by 1 base; bases with no gene match: 7. Per the germline V gene, CDR1 is DFQATT and CDR2 is SNEGSKA (reference sequence). These same records also appear under a second study, on yellow fever vaccine responses in identical twins. As that report states: Twins reportedly mounted vaccine T cell responses that seemed partly convergent, partly personalized.

The genes are TRBV20-1 and TRBJ2-3, with 8 bases fitting TRBD2. This TCR derives from a woman under 30 in good health. The sample consisted of CD8+ T cells sorted from blood. CDR3 DNA: TGCAGTGCTAGAGGAGAGACTAGCGAGGCAGATACGCAGTATTTT. It translates to CSARGETSEADTQYF.